This T cell receptor (beta chain) derives from a study of human T cells and chemical hapten exposure. Each CDR3 protein is one row after TCRdb ran MiXCR on the RACE reads. The data contain some 70,000 distinct CDR3 sequences, approximately 10% of them singletons. Germline assignment: CDR1 MNHEY and CDR2 SVGEGT. Germline trimming cut 6 bases from V and 5 bases from J; bases unmatched to any gene: 11. The CDR3 spans 15 residues. This clonotype was picked up many times. The time point denotes: patch test 2, 6 weeks after DPC sensitization. The treatment denotes: therapeutic diphenylcyclopropenone sensitization with weekly scalp DPC.

This receptor was taken from a woman between 50 and 59 years old with alopecia areata. Some clones in this sample may be carry-over from other donors' samples. The chain uses TRBV6-2 or TRBV6-3 and TRBJ2-3; 7 bases agree with TRBD2. Specimen: whole blood, collected in connection with sensitization to the hapten diphenylcyclopropenone (DPC). CDR3 DNA sequence: TGTGCCAGCAGCAGCAGTAGAGCGGGGATAGATACGCAGTATTTT. Protein sequence: CASSSSRAGIDTQYF.